This TCR beta chain was captured in a study of cytomegalovirus exposure and HLA in healthy donors. Study outcomes and limitations: In a later analysis, HLA-C alleles had the fewest associated TCRs, DRB1 alleles the most. A later analysis found that most CMV-associated TCR beta chains appeared HLA-restricted.

The study sampled nominally healthy donors, though unrecorded immune exposures were likely. CDR1 is MGHDK, CDR2 SYGVNS, per germline. V lost 3 bases, J lost 7 bases, and 15 bases lay in between. This CDR3 is built from 14 residues. A note on this clone: No antigen is known for it.

In the PCR, 60 Vbeta and 13 Jbeta primers were used. Clones were sequenced by immunoSEQ multiplex PCR, and TCRdb holds only the in-frame ones, with some missing. The sample holds 97,000 or so clones, around 9.6% seen once. The source is a middle-aged man in good health and CMV-seropositive. Material for sequencing was PBMCs. This rearrangement joins TRBV25-1 to TRBJ1-2, with a possible D match to TRBD1 (5 bases). This CDR3 reads CASSDPGRRGGYTF. The CDR3 DNA follows: TGTGCCAGCAGTGACCCCGGACGGAGGGGTGGCTACACCTTC.